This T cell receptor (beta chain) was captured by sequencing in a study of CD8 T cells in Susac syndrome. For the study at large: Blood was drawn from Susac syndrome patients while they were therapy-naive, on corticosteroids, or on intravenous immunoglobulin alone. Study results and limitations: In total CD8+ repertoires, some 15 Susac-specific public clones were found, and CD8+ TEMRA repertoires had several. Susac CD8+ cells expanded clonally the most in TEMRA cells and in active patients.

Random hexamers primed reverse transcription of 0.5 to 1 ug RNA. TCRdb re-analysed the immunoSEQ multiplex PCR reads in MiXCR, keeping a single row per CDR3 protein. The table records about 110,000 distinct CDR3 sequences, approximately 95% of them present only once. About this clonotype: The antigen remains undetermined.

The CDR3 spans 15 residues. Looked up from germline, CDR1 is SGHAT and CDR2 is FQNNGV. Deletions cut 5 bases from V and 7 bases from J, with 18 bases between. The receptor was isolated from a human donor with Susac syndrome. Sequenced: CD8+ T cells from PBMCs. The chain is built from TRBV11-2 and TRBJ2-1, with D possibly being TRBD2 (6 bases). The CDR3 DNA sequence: TGTGCCAGCAGCCTCGGGTCGGGAGTGGGGAATGAGCAGTTCTTC. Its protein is CASSLGSGVGNEQFF.